This T cell receptor (beta chain) was sequenced in a study of tumor and adjacent non-tumor tissue in lung cancer. Looking at the study overall: On average, productive TCRbeta reads reached some 4.2 million per sample. Study-wide findings and caveats: Top 100 clones took a larger repertoire share in normal lung.

CDR1 and CDR2 from the germline V gene are MNHNS and SASEGT. This CDR3 has 12 residues. TCRbeta libraries were built with three rounds of nested PCR, modified from ARM-PCR. MiXCR was run by TCRdb on the multiplex PCR reads, yielding one entry per CDR3 protein. The sample contains tens of thousands of distinct CDR3 sequences, almost 60% of which appear only once. This sample's RNA came from whole unsorted tissue. A note on this clonotype: Its target is not known. A single base separates this from a much larger clone, so it may be a read error.

The TCR originated in a man aged 45-60 years with non-small cell lung cancer. What was sequenced was lung tumor tissue. The chain couples TRBV6-1 to TRBJ2-7, with TRBD1 matching 7 bases. The CDR3 DNA sequence: TGTGCCGTCGCAGGGGGATCCTGCGAGCAGTACTTC. This encodes CAVAGGSCEQYF.